This T cell receptor beta chain was recovered during a study of graft-versus-host responses after intestinal transplantation. Findings and caveats of the study: Early HvG declines after transplant were associated with peak circulating GvH clone levels.

Turning to this clone: Its specificity is not known.

Clones were sequenced by immunoSEQ multiplex PCR, and TCRdb holds only the in-frame ones, with some missing. This table has 90,000 to 150,000 clones, approximately 95% appearing once. V lost 4 bases, J lost 2 bases, and 2 bases stayed unmatched. Germline assignment: CDR1 LNHDA and CDR2 SQIVND (reference sequence). The CDR3 loop spans 15 amino acids. The chain is built from TRBV19 and TRBJ1-3, with 10 positions matching TRBD1. The sequencing used unstimulated CD8+ T cells sorted from spleen or lymph node cells, collected before intestinal transplant. The clonotype was recovered from a human donor who received an intestinal transplant. CDR3 DNA sequence: TGTGCCAGTAGTACGGGGACAGGGGCTGGAAACACCATATATTTT. It codes for CASSTGTGAGNTIYF.